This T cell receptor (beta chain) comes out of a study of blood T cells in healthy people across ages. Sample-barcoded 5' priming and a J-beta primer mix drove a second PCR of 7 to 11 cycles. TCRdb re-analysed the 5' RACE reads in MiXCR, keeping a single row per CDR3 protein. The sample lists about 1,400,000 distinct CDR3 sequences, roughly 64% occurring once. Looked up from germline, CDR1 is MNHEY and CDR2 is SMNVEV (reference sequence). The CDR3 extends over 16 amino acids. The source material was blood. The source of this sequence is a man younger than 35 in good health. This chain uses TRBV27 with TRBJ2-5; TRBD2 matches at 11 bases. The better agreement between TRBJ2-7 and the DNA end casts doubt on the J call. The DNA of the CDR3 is TGTGCCAGCAGTCTCTCGGTAGCGGGAGGGTCCAACGAGCAGTACTTC. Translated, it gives CASSLSVAGGSNEQYF.